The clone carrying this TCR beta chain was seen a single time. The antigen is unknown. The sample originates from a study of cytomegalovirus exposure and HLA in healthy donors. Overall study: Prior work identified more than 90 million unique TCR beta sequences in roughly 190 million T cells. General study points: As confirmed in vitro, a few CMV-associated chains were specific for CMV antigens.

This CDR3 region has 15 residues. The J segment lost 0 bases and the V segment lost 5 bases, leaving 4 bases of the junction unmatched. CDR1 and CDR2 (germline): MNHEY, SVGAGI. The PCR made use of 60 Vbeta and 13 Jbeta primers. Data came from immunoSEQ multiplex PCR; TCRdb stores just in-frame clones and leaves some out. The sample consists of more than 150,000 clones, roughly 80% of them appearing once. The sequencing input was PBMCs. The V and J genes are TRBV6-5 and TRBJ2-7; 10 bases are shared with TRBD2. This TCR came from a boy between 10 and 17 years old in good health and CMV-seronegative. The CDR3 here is CASSRTSGDSYEQYF. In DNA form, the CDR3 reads TGTGCCAGCAGTCGGACTAGCGGAGACTCCTACGAGCAGTACTTC.